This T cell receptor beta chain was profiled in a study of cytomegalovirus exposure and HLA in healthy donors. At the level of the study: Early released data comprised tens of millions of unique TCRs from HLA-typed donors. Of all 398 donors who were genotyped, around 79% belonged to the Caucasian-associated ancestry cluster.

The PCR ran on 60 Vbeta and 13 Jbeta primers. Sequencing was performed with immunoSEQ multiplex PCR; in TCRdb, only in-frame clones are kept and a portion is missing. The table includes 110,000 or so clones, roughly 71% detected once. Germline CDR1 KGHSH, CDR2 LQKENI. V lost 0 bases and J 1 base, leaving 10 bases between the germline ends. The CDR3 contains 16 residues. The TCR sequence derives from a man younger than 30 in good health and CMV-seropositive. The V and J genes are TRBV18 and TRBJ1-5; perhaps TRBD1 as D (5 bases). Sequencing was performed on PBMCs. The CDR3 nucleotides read TGTGCCAGCTCACCACCGGGGGGAAGGAGCAATCAGCCCCAGCATTTT. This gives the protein CASSPPGGRSNQPQHF.